This passage covers 24 T cell receptor beta chains from one sample sequenced in a study of blood T cell repertoires in COVID-19. Sequencing was performed with immunoSEQ multiplex PCR; in TCRdb, only in-frame clones are kept and a portion is missing. The sample records 50,000 to 65,000 clones, around 87% being singletons. The source material was peripheral blood. The origin of the receptors is a man between 65 and 85 years old with acute or convalescent COVID-19.

The genes are TRBV12-3 or TRBV12-4 and TRBJ2-5; D might be TRBD2 (6 bases). CDR3 length: 13 amino acids. The ends were cut back, 3 bases at V and 4 bases at J, with 9 bases in the middle. The chain's CDR3 is CASSFRRGETQYF. CDR3 DNA sequence: TGTGCCAGCAGTTTTAGGCGGGGAGAGACCCAGTACTTC.

In its sample, this clone was seen once. The chain couples TRBV3-1 (or the pseudogene TRBV3-2) to TRBJ1-6, with D unclear. Germline CDR1 is LGHDT and CDR2 is YNNKEL (reference sequence). The CDR3 is 14 residues long. V gave up 5 bases and J gave up 7 bases, with 12 bases separating them. In nucleotides, the CDR3 is TGTGCCAGCAGCGGGTACAGACCCAATTCACCCCTCCACTTT. As protein: CASSGYRPNSPLHF.

The V gene is TRBV9, the J gene TRBJ1-4; 9 bases agree with TRBD1. V shed 4 bases and J 3 bases; nucleotides not matched to a gene: 4. Germline V gene sequence: CDR1 SGDLS, CDR2 YYNGEE. This CDR3 comprises 15 residues. The CDR3 bases are TGTGCCAGCAGCACCCGACAGGGGGCTAATGAAAAACTGTTTTTT. This encodes CASSTRQGANEKLFF. The whole variable domain, filled in from reference TRBV9 and TRBJ1-4, reads DSGVTQTPKHLITATGQRVTLRCSPRSGDLSVYWYQQSLDQGLQFLIQYYNGEERAKGNILERFSAQQFPDLHSELNLSSLELGDSALYFCASSTRQGANEKLFFGSGTQLSVL.

CDR3 in DNA: TGTGCCAGCAGCCCCGAGGTACCTTTCTCTGGAAACACCATATATTTT. Amino acids: CASSPEVPFSGNTIYF. This chain uses TRBV7-8 with TRBJ1-3; D ambiguous. The CDR3 is 16 amino acids. Germline V gene data show CDR1 as SGHVS and CDR2 as FQNEAQ. Trimming took off 5 bases at V and 0 bases at J, with 14 bases between the two ends.

This clone was recorded once. The chain is built from TRBV6-2 or TRBV6-3 and TRBJ2-1; D remains unclear. Looked up from germline, CDR1 is MNHEY and CDR2 is SVGEGT. This CDR3 region has 19 residues. V lost 0 bases to trimming and J lost 0 bases, with 18 bases between them. CDR3 sequence reads: CASSYSAPSVASSYNEQFF. CDR3 bases: TGTGCCAGCAGTTACTCGGCCCCCTCCGTCGCCAGCTCCTACAATGAGCAGTTCTTC.

The rearrangement uses TRBV11-2 and TRBJ1-4; D unclear. Germline V gene lookup returns CDR1 SGHAT and CDR2 FQNNGV. The length of the CDR3 is 15 residues. V was pared by 3 bases and J by 2 bases, with 10 bases between. CDR3 protein: CASSLGTRTNEKLFF. The DNA for the CDR3 is TGTGCCAGCAGCTTGGGTACGCGGACTAATGAAAAACTGTTTTTT.

The rearrangement joins TRBV24-1 to TRBJ2-7; 7 bases match TRBD1. Germline CDR1 and CDR2: KGHDR and SFDVKD. V shed 2 bases and J 5 bases; nucleotides not matched to a gene: 8. The CDR3 spans 15 residues. The DNA for the CDR3 is TGTGCCACCAGTGATTCGAAACAGGGGTGGAACGAGCAGTACTTC. Amino acids: CATSDSKQGWNEQYF.

This chain links TRBV6-4 with TRBJ1-2, with 10 bases identical to TRBD1. J was trimmed by 4 bases and V by 6 bases; bases with no gene match: 11. Germline V gene sequence: CDR1 MRHNA, CDR2 SNTAGT. This CDR3 is 16 amino acids long. CDR3 amino acids: CASSLSPTGGGYGYTF. The CDR3, as DNA: TGTGCCAGCAGCCTAAGCCCGACAGGGGGCGGCTATGGCTACACCTTC.

The V call is TRBV15, the J call TRBJ2-5; D ambiguous. The V and J ends lost 0 bases and 2 bases respectively, with 4 bases between them. The CDR3 sequence is 13 residues long. The germline V gene encodes CDR1 LNHNV and CDR2 YYDKDF (reference sequence). CDR3 amino acids: CATSRDLQETQYF. CDR3 nucleotides: TGTGCCACCAGCAGAGATCTTCAAGAGACCCAGTACTTC. Complete variable domain (other parts from reference TRBV15 and TRBJ2-5): DAMVIQNPRYQVTQFGKPVTLSCSQTLNHNVMYWYQQKSSQAPKLLFHYYDKDFNNEADTPDNFQSRRPNTSFCFLDIRSPGLGDTAMYLCATSRDLQETQYFGPGTRLLVL.

V is TRBV5-4 and J is TRBJ2-1; 12 nucleotides line up with TRBD2. V was clipped by 4 bases and J by 5 bases; unmatched bases: 4. The CDR3 totals 15 residues. Germline V gene lookup returns CDR1 SGHNT and CDR2 YYREEE (reference sequence). The CDR3 sequence is CASSGGLAGNNEQFF. DNA for the CDR3: TGTGCCAGCAGCGGAGGACTAGCGGGAAACAATGAGCAGTTCTTC.

This clone was observed a few times. This rearrangement joins TRBV30 to TRBJ2-7; unclear D gene. Deletions cut 1 base from V and 6 bases from J, with 10 bases between. This CDR3 spans 12 amino acids. Germline V gene lookup returns CDR1 GTSNPN and CDR2 SVGIG (reference sequence). The CDR3 is CAWSESVGEQYF. DNA for the CDR3: TGTGCCTGGAGTGAGTCAGTTGGCGAGCAGTACTTC.

This chain connects TRBV18 to TRBJ2-7, with 7 bases identical to TRBD1. The V segment lost 8 bases and the J segment 3 bases; nucleotides outside the gene matches: 7. This CDR3 has 13 amino acids. Germline CDR1 KGHSH, CDR2 LQKENI. CDR3 sequence: CASRLGQNYEQYF. DNA of the CDR3: TGTGCCAGCCGCCTGGGACAGAACTACGAGCAGTACTTC.

V usage is TRBV10-1 and J usage is TRBJ2-3; unclear D gene. The CDR3 has 13 residues. The germline V gene encodes CDR1 WNHNN and CDR2 SYGVQD (reference sequence). V dropped 2 bases and J dropped 2 bases, with 5 bases sitting between them. The DNA of the CDR3 is TGCGCCAGCAGTGAGCCAAACACAGATACGCAGTATTTT. Protein: CASSEPNTDTQYF.

The rearrangement joins TRBV6-5 to TRBJ1-3, with a weak D call TRBD1 (5 bases). CDR1 and CDR2 (germline): MNHEY, SVGAGI. V shed 0 bases and J shed 2 bases, with 11 bases lying between them. CDR3 length: 16 amino acids. CDR3 amino acids: CASSYSGPETGNTIYF. For the CDR3, the DNA is TGTGCCAGCAGTTACTCGGGGCCTGAAACTGGAAACACCATATATTTT.

The chain has TRBV2 and TRBJ2-1, with 9 bases identical to TRBD2. With V trimmed by 10 bases and J by 7 bases, 20 bases remained unmatched. Looked up from germline, CDR1 is SNHLY and CDR2 is FYNNEI. CDR3 length: 17 amino acids. CDR3 sequence reads: CATTSGRGGRARNEQFF. CDR3 nucleotide sequence: TGTGCCACCACGTCGGGAAGGGGCGGGAGGGCCAGAAATGAGCAGTTCTTC.

The J gene is TRBJ1-3, the V gene TRBV19; D is unclear. Per the germline V gene, CDR1 is LNHDA and CDR2 is SQIVND (reference sequence). This CDR3 comprises 14 residues. Trimming stripped 9 bases from V and 6 bases from J, with 18 bases between. Here the CDR3 reads CASQAGGKPNTIYF. In DNA form, the CDR3 reads TGTGCCAGCCAAGCAGGCGGGAAACCAAACACCATATATTTT.

The rearrangement links TRBV24-1 to TRBJ2-7, with a weak D call TRBD1 (5 bases). V was cut by 7 bases and J by 6 bases, with 9 bases left in between. The germline V gene encodes CDR1 KGHDR and CDR2 SFDVKD. CDR3 length: 11 residues. The CDR3 loop reads CATSQGSEQYF. DNA of the CDR3: TGTGCCACCAGCCAGGGTAGCGAGCAGTACTTC.

The V call is TRBV28, the J call TRBJ2-6; 9 bases match TRBD1. In germline, CDR1 is MDHEN, CDR2 SYDVKM. The CDR3 spans 17 residues. Losses at the gene ends were 3 bases for V and 3 bases for J; bases not matched to a gene: 6. CDR3 protein: CASSFSGTGRGANVLTF. CDR3 nucleotides: TGTGCCAGCAGTTTTTCCGGGACAGGGCGTGGGGCCAACGTCCTGACTTTC. The full variable domain, its missing parts supplied by reference TRBV28 and TRBJ2-6, is DVKVTQSSRYLVKRTGEKVFLECVQDMDHENMFWYRQDPGLGLRLIYFSYDVKMKEKGDIPEGYSVSREKKERFSLILESASTNQTSMYLCASSFSGTGRGANVLTFGAGSRLTVL.

The rearrangement links TRBV5-1 to TRBJ1-2, with D unclear. V lost 4 bases and J lost 0, with 16 bases in between. The CDR3 is 16 amino acids. From germline, CDR1 is SGHRS and CDR2 YFSETQ. CDR3 DNA sequence: TGCGCCAGCAGCCAAGGAAGCCGGGGAACTAACTATGGCTACACCTTC. This encodes CASSQGSRGTNYGYTF.

This chain links TRBV28 with TRBJ2-2; 8 nucleotides align to TRBD2. J was trimmed by 6 bases and V by 6 bases; bases with no gene match: 9. The germline V gene encodes CDR1 MDHEN and CDR2 SYDVKM. The CDR3 has 15 amino acids. The CDR3 loop is CASRLSGRGAGELFF. In nucleotides, the CDR3 is TGTGCCAGCAGACTAAGCGGGAGAGGGGCCGGGGAGCTGTTTTTT.

The genes are TRBV11-3 and TRBJ1-1; 7 positions agree with TRBD1. The junction had 0 bases not matched to a gene; V was cut back by 5 bases and J by 0 bases. The CDR3 has 13 amino acids. From germline, CDR1 is SGHNT and CDR2 YENEEA. The CDR3 coding sequence is TGTGCCAGCAGCCAGGGGGTGAACACTGAAGCTTTCTTT. Translated, it gives CASSQGVNTEAFF.

The rearrangement links TRBV27 to TRBJ2-3; D ambiguous. Trimming left V 8 bases short and J 1 base short, with 10 bases between. This CDR3 contains 13 residues. CDR1 and CDR2 (germline): MNHEY, SMNVEV (reference sequence). CDR3 DNA: TGTGCCAGCCTGCAGCGCCGCACAGATACGCAGTATTTT. As protein: CASLQRRTDTQYF.

V and J are TRBV2 and TRBJ1-2; 8 nucleotides line up with TRBD1. Trimming removed 6 bases from V and 1 base from J; junction bases left unmatched: 4. Germline assignment: CDR1 SNHLY and CDR2 FYNNEI. The CDR3 contains 14 residues. The CDR3 here is CASRPQGGNYGYTF. In DNA form, the CDR3 reads TGTGCCAGCAGGCCACAGGGGGGTAACTATGGCTACACCTTC.

The V gene is TRBV7-2, the J gene TRBJ1-4; TRBD1 matches at 7 bases. The germline CDR1 and CDR2 sequences are SGHTA and FQGNSA. The length of the CDR3 is 16 residues. V shed 5 bases and J 8 bases; nucleotides not matched to a gene: 14. The CDR3 region is CASSTLAVRQGEKLFF. CDR3 sequence (DNA): TGTGCCAGCAGCACTCTTGCCGTACGACAGGGCGAAAAACTGTTTTTT.